This TCR beta chain came from a study of T cells after yellow fever vaccination (dated by TCRdb to the late 2010s). With respect to the entire study: Libraries from fractions with low cell numbers were prepared with the SMART-Seq v4 Ultra Low Input RNA kit. To follow T-cell clones before and after primary and booster YFV17D yellow fever vaccination, bulk TCR alpha and beta repertoires were sequenced over time. The cohort comprised two healthy male donors, one aged 18 to 30 and one aged 30 to 40 years. Blood was collected at multiple timepoints before and after primary and secondary immunization, and bulk PBMC replicates and cell subsets were isolated. Summary of the overall study and its limitations: Because abundant contaminating clonotypes from the bulk population could be contained in FACS-sorted repertoires, computational filtering was required. Only two donors were included in the study, so the extent to which the findings can be generalized is limited. Compared with the primary T-cell response, the secondary T-cell response was weaker but faster, peaking on day 5 rather than day 15. A small fraction of clonotypes showed up in both the CD4 and CD8 compartments, probably as a result of convergent recombination. After the booster, most clones that had expanded after primary vaccination were detected again (over 95% of CD4 and around nine tenths of CD8), suggesting broad maintenance of memory.

Synthesis of TCR cDNA relied on 5'RACE template switching, a step that introduced a universal primer site along with unique molecular identifiers. Priming for cDNA synthesis came from both the TCR alpha and TCR beta constant segments. Library amplification involved two PCR steps, and the second step added sample barcodes and sequencing adapters. Sequencing of the libraries was done on either Illumina HiSeq 2500 (2x100 bp) or NovaSeq (2x150 bp). The study's own analysis went as follows. Demultiplexing of reads and collapsing into UMI consensus sequences were performed with MIGEC, and V(D)J alignment was carried out with MiXCR. Vaccine-responding clonotypes were identified with edgeR using replicate PBMC samples, with FDR below 0.01 and a log2 fold change above 5 up to day 15 being required. Each bulk clonotype received a CD4 or CD8 identity based on whether the sequenced CD4 or CD8 repertoire contained that clonotype at higher abundance. Using fastp at Q25 and MiXCR, TCRdb reprocessed the public reads and kept productive beta chains. Rows matching on CDR3 protein sequence are summarized as one entry with the most common DNA and genes. For this entry, the V and J calls and clone size follow TCRdb and not the study's own pipeline. This sample comprises 350,000 or so distinct CDR3 sequences, roughly 8.4% of them detected only once. Together, the top ten hold approximately 16% of the sample.

What the treatment or condition label conveys for this sample: live attenuated yellow fever vaccine strain. At each blood-draw timepoint, two biological replicates of bulk PBMCs were collected. PBMCs were isolated from peripheral blood using a standard Ficoll-Paque protocol. TriZol was used to extract RNA from bulk PBMCs, CD4 and CD8 fractions, and dextramer-positive and dextramer-negative fractions. This clonotype has just a few counts. Which antigen it targets is not known. Qualities for individual bases were not recorded, and no much larger clone is one base off. This material consisted of PBMCs, taken about 41 days after the first yellow fever vaccination. The origin of this receptor is a man younger than 30 who received the YFV17D yellow fever vaccine.

The CDR3 corresponds to CSASNYGYTF. The DNA sequence is TGCAGTGCGTCTAACTATGGCTACACCTTC. Here the chain combines TRBV20-1 and TRBJ1-2, with the identity of the D gene unclear. According to the germline V gene (reference sequence), CDR1 reads DFQATT and CDR2 reads SNEGSKA. The CDR3, from cysteine to phenylalanine, totals 10 residues. Only the CDR3 DNA stays, 30 bases, in frame from base 1. V gives up 6 bases and J gives up 0 bases, and the segment between their germline ends measures 2 bases.